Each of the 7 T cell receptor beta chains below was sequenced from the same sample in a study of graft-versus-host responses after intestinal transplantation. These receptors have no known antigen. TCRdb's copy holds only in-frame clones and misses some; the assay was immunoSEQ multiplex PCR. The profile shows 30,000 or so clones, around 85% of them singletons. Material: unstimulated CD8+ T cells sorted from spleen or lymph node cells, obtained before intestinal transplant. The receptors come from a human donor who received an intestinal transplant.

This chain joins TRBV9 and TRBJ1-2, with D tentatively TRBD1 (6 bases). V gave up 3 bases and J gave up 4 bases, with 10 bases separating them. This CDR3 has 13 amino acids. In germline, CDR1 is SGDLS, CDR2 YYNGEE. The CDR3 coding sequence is TGTGCCAGCAGCGACAGGGTTTCCTATGGCTACACCTTC. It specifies CASSDRVSYGYTF.

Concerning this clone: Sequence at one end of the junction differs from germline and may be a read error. DNA for the CDR3: TGTGCCAGCAGCTCCCCCCCACGGAGCCAAGGGACCCAGTACTTC. Its translation is CASSSPPRSQGTQYF. The chain couples TRBV7-9 to TRBJ2-5; no firm D call. The length of the CDR3 is 15 residues. Germline loops: CDR1 SEHNR, CDR2 FQNEAQ (reference sequence). Together with reference TRBV7-9 and TRBJ2-5, the CDR3 gives the full variable domain: DTGVSQNPRHKITKRGQNVTFRCDPISEHNRLYWYRQTLGQGPEFLTYFQNEAQLEKSRLLSDRFSAERPKGSFSTLEIQRTEQGDSAMYLCASSSPPRSQGTQYFGPGTRLLVL.

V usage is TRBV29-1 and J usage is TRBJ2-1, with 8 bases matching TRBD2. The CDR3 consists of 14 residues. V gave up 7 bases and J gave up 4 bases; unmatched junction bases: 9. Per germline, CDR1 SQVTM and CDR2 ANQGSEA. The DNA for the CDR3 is TGCAGCGCAAGCGGGGGCGTTTTTTACAATGAGCAGTTCTTC. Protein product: CSASGGVFYNEQFF.

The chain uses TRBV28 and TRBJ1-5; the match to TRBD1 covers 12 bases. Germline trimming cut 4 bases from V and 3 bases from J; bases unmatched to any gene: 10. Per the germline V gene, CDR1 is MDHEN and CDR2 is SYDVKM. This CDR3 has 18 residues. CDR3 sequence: CASSSTTGTGGVNQPQHF. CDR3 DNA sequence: TGTGCCAGCAGTTCAACCACCGGGACAGGGGGCGTCAATCAGCCCCAGCATTTT.

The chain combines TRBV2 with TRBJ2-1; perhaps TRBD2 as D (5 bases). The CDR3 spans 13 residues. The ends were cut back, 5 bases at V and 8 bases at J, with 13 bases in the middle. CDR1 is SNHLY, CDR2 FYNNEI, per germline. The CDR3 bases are TGTGCCAGCAGTCCCAGTCGGACTCATGAGCAGTTCTTC. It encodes CASSPSRTHEQFF.

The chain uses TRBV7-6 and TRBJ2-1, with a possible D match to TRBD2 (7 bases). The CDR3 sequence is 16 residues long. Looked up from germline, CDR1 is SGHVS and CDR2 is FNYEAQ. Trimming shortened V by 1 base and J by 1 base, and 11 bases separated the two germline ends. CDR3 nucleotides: TGTGCCAGCAGCTTAGAGGGGGGGCCTTCCTACAATGAGCAGTTCTTC. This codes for CASSLEGGPSYNEQFF.

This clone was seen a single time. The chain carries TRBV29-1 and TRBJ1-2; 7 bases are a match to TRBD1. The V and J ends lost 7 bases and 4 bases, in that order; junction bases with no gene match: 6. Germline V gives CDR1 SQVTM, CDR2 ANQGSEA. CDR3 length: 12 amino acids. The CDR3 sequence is CSGGAGGYGYTF. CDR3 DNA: TGCAGCGGAGGGGCAGGGGGCTATGGCTACACCTTC.